Below, 10 T cell receptor beta chains from the same sample are listed, as sequenced in a study of T-cell memory formation after mild COVID-19. A single record per CDR3 protein comes from TCRdb applying MiXCR to the 5' RACE reads. Of about 340,000 distinct CDR3 sequences listed, around a fifth are singletons. Material: PBMCs or a T cell subset sorted from them (not recorded which). The receptors were gathered from a man between 18 and 29 years old who had mild COVID-19 (a few samples of this study predate the infection). Cell type and time point are not known.

This clonotype turned up a few times. The CDR3 region is CSARIVGEQFF. CDR3 nucleotides: TGCAGTGCTAGAATAGTCGGGGAGCAGTTCTTC. This sequence joins TRBV20-1 and TRBJ2-1; D uncertain. Trimming cost V 2 bases and J 10 bases, with 9 bases left between them. Germline values: CDR1 DFQATT, CDR2 SNEGSKA (reference sequence). This CDR3 is built from 11 residues.

This sequence joins TRBV7-3 and TRBJ2-5; weak D call: TRBD1 (6 bases). V dropped 5 bases and J dropped 4 bases, with 17 bases sitting between them. The CDR3 is 15 residues long. Germline assignment: CDR1 SGHTA and CDR2 FQGTGA. The CDR3: CASSDQTGPGETQYF. The DNA for the CDR3 is TGTGCCAGCAGCGACCAGACAGGCCCGGGAGAGACCCAGTACTTC.

This clonotype was counted at least ten times. The chain has TRBV7-2 and TRBJ2-5; D call uncertain. The CDR3 is 13 amino acids. Trimming removed 0 bases from V and 0 bases from J, with 2 bases in between. Germline V lookup: CDR1 SGHTA, CDR2 FQGNSA. Written as DNA, the CDR3 is TGTGCCAGCAGCTTAGCGAACCAAGAGACCCAGTACTTC. It yields the protein CASSLANQETQYF.

This clonotype appeared a few times. The chain recombines TRBV9 with TRBJ2-3; 7 nucleotides line up with TRBD2. This CDR3 has 19 residues. V was clipped by 1 base and J by 0 bases; unmatched bases: 14. CDR1 is SGDLS, CDR2 YYNGEE, per germline. The CDR3 nucleotides read TGTGCCAGCAGCGTACCCCTCAGCGGGGTGCCGACTAGCACAGATACGCAGTATTTT. Translating it yields CASSVPLSGVPTSTDTQYF.

This clonotype was observed a few times. The chain joins TRBV10-3 to TRBJ2-7; tentatively, D is TRBD1 (6 bases). The V and J ends lost 10 bases and 0 bases respectively, with 13 bases between them. Germline CDR1 is ENHRY and CDR2 is SYGVKD. The CDR3 totals 13 residues. CDR3: CATRQDSSYEQYV. Written as DNA, the CDR3 is TGTGCCACCAGACAGGATAGCTCCTACGAGCAGTACGTC.

The chain joins TRBV2 to TRBJ2-2, with 9 bases fitting TRBD1. The ends lost 7 bases at V and 5 bases at J; junction bases unmatched: 5. In germline, CDR1 is SNHLY, CDR2 FYNNEI. The CDR3 contains 14 residues. The CDR3 DNA reads as TGTGCCAGCATCCTCGGACAGGGGACCGGGGAGCTGTTTTTT. The encoded protein is CASILGQGTGELFF.

The chain employs TRBV20-1 and TRBJ2-5, with D possibly matching TRBD2 (7 bases). Per the germline V gene, CDR1 is DFQATT and CDR2 is SNEGSKA (reference sequence). V was cut by 5 bases and J by 5 bases, with 15 bases left in between. The CDR3 is 13 amino acids. The CDR3 is CSAGGGAGETQYF. The CDR3 coding sequence is TGCAGTGCTGGAGGGGGGGCTGGGGAGACCCAGTACTTC.

This clonotype was observed a few times. The genes are TRBV7-9 and TRBJ1-2; no reliable D call. Germline loops: CDR1 SEHNR, CDR2 FQNEAQ (reference sequence). V was cut by 4 bases and J by 2 bases, with 11 bases left in between. This CDR3 has 14 amino acids. In DNA form, the CDR3 reads TGTGCCAGCAGCTCGAGAGACGACAACTATGGCTACACCTTC. It specifies CASSSRDDNYGYTF.

The V and J genes are TRBV23-1 and TRBJ2-3; 8 nucleotides agree with TRBD2. TRBV23-1 is given ORF status, its function remaining uncertain. The V and J ends lost 8 bases and 1 base, in that order; junction bases with no gene match: 8. This CDR3 spans 15 amino acids. The CDR3 region is CASSERGPGTDTQYF. Written as DNA, the CDR3 is TGCGCCAGCTCGGAGCGGGGGCCAGGCACAGATACGCAGTATTTT.

This clonotype was observed a few times. The rearrangement joins TRBV12-3 or TRBV12-4 to TRBJ2-7; the D is unclear. This CDR3 region has 11 residues. The V and J ends lost 6 bases and 9 bases respectively, with 12 bases between them. CDR3 loop: CASSPGSRQYF. The CDR3, as DNA: TGTGCCAGCAGCCCCGGGTCGCGGCAGTACTTC.